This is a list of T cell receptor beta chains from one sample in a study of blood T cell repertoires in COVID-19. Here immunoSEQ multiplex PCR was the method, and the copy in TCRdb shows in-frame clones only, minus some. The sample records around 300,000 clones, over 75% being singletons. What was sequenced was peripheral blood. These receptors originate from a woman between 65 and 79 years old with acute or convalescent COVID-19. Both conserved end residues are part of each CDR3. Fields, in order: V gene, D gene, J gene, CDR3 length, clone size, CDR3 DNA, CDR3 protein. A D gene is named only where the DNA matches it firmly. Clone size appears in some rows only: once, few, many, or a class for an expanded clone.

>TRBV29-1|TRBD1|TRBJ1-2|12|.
TGCAGCGTTGCAGGGGGCAGCTATGGCTACACCTTC
CSVAGGSYGYTF
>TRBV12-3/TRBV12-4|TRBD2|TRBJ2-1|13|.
TGTGCCAGCAGTGAGACGGGACTACCGGAGCAGTTCTTC
CASSETGLPEQFF
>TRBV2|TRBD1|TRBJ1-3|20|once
TGTGCCAGCGATCCGGGACAGGGGGTCCGTGTGACTAGCTCTGGAAACACCATATATTTT
CASDPGQGVRVTSSGNTIYF
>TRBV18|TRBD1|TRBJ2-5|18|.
TGTGCCAGCTCACCGGGAGACCTATCTACAGGGGTGGGAGAGACCCAGTACTTC
CASSPGDLSTGVGETQYF
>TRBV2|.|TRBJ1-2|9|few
TGTGCCAGCGACGGGGGCTACACCTTC
CASDGGYTF
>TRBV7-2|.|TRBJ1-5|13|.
TGTGCCAGCAGCCGAAACAGGGATCAGCCCCAGCATTTT
CASSRNRDQPQHF
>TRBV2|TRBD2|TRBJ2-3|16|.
TGTGCCAGCTCTCGGGTTGGCGGGGGGCTCACAGATACGCAGTATTTT
CASSRVGGGLTDTQYF
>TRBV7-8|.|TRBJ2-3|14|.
TGTGCCAGCAGCTTCGAACCCGCGGGGAATACGCAGTATTTT
CASSFEPAGNTQYF
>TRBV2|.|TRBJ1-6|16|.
TGTGCCAGCAGTGGTGGATTTGTGGGACTTAATTCACCCCTCCACTTT
CASSGGFVGLNSPLHF
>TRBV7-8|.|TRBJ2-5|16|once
TGTGCCAGCAGCATCAGCGTATCAGGACTCTTAGAGACCCAGTACTTC
CASSISVSGLLETQYF
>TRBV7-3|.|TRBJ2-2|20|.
TGTGCCAGCAGCTTAATTCCAGGGATGACGGGGGACCCGAACACCGGGGAGCTGTTTTTT
CASSLIPGMTGDPNTGELFF
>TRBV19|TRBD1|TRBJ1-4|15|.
TGTGCCAGTAGTAATACAGGGGCAACTAATGAAAAACTGTTTTTT
CASSNTGATNEKLFF
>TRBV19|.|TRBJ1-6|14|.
TGTGCCAGTAGTCTCCGGACAGATAATTCACCCCTCCACTTT
CASSLRTDNSPLHF
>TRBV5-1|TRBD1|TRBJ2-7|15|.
TGCGCCAGCAGCCCCAGGACAGGAGGCTCCTACGAGCAGTACTTC
CASSPRTGGSYEQYF
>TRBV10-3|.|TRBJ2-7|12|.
TGTGCCATCAGTGTAGACAGTTACGAGCAGTACTTC
CAISVDSYEQYF
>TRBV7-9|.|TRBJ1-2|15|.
TGTGCCAGCACCCGGACCCGGATGGGGCTTTATGGCTACACCTTC
CASTRTRMGLYGYTF
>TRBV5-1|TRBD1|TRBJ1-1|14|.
TGCGCCAGCAGCCCCCGGACAGGGGGCACTGAAGCTTTCTTT
CASSPRTGGTEAFF
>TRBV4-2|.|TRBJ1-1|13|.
TGTGCCAGCAGCCCGGGGATGAACACTGAAGCTTTCTTT
CASSPGMNTEAFF
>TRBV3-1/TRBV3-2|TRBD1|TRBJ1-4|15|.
TGTGCCAGCAGCGACGGACAGGGCTTAAATGAAAAACTGTTTTTT
CASSDGQGLNEKLFF
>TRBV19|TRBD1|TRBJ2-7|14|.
TGTGCCAGGGGGGTCACCGACAGGGTATCCGAGCAGTACTTC
CARGVTDRVSEQYF
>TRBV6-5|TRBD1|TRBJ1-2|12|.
TGTGCCAGCACCCAGGGGGCCTTGGGCTACACCTTC
CASTQGALGYTF
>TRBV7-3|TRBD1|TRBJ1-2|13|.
TGTGCCAGCAGCTCAAACAGGGGAGATGGCTACACCTTC
CASSSNRGDGYTF
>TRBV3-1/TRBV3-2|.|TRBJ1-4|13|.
TGTGCCAGCAGCCAAGGGTACGGGGAAAAACTGTTTTTT
CASSQGYGEKLFF
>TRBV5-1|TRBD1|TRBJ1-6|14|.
TGCGCCAGCAGTTTAACCGACAGGGGTTCACCCCTCCACTTT
CASSLTDRGSPLHF
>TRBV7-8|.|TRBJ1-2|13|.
TGTGCCAGCAGCCAAACAACTACCTATGGCTACACCTTC
CASSQTTTYGYTF
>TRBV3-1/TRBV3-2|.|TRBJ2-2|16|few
TGTGCCAGCAGCCACGGCCCAAGCGGCTACACCGGGGAGCTGTTTTTT
CASSHGPSGYTGELFF
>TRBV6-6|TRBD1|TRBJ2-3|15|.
TGTGCCAGCCGGGGTCCGGGACAGATCACAGATACGCAGTATTTT
CASRGPGQITDTQYF
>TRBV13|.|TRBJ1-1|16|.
TGTGCCAGCAGCCCGATTACAGGCCGCGGGGGCACTGAAGCTTTCTTT
CASSPITGRGGTEAFF
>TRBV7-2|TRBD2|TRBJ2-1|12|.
TGTGCCAGCAGCTTTAGCGGGGGAAAGCAGTTCTTC
CASSFSGGKQFF
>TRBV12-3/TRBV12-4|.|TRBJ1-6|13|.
TGTGCCAGCAGGAGGGACATCGAATCACCCCTCCACTTT
CASRRDIESPLHF
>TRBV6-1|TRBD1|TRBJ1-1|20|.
TGTGCCAGCAGTGAATTACCTTTTGGTACCTGGGACAGGCAACGCACTGAAGCTTTCTTT
CASSELPFGTWDRQRTEAFF
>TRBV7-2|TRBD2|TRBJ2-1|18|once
TGTGCCAGCAGCTTAGCGCCGGGGGGGCTTACCACCTACAATGAGCAGTTCTTC
CASSLAPGGLTTYNEQFF
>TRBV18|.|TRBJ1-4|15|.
TGTGCCAGCTCACCACTTTTGGGCGTAGACGAAAAACTGTTTTTT
CASSPLLGVDEKLFF
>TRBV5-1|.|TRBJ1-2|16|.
TGCGCCAGCAGCTTGGGTTGGGAGCTTAACTCCTATGGCTACACCTTC
CASSLGWELNSYGYTF
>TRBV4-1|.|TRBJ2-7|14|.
TGCGCCAGCAGCCTCCAACCAGCGGAGTACGAGCAGTACTTC
CASSLQPAEYEQYF
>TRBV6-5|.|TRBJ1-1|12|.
TGTGCCAGCAGCCCGGGGGGAGGTTGGGCTTTCTTT
CASSPGGGWAFF
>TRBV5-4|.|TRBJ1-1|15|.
TGTGCCAGCAGCTTCCCTAGGACGGGAAACACTGAAGCTTTCTTT
CASSFPRTGNTEAFF
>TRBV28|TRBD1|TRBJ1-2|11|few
TGTGCCACCCGGACAGGGGGAGGCTACACCTTC
CATRTGGGYTF
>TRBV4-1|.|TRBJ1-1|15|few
TGCGCCAGCAGCTCACGACAGATTACACGCGCTGAAGCTTTCTTT
CASSSRQITRAEAFF
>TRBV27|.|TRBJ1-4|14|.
TGTGCCAGCAGTTTAATGGGGGCAGATGAAAAACTGTTTTTT
CASSLMGADEKLFF
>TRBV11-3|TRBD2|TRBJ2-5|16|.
TGTGCCAGCAGCCTGAGTCGACTAGCGGGTCAAGAGACCCAGTACTTC
CASSLSRLAGQETQYF
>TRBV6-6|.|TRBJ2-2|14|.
TGTGCCACCTGCCCGACACCGAACACCGGGGAGCTGTTTTTT
CATCPTPNTGELFF
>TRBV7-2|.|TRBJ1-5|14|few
TGTGCCAGCAGCTTAGTCCCAGGCAATCAGCCCCAGCATTTT
CASSLVPGNQPQHF
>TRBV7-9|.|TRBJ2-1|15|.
TGTGCCAGCAGCTTAAGAAGGGGAGGTGAGAGTGAGCAGTTCTTC
CASSLRRGGESEQFF
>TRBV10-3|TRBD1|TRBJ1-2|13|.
TGTGCCATCAGCCGGACAGGGGACAGGGGCTACACCTTC
CAISRTGDRGYTF
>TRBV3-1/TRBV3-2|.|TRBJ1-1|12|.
TGTGCCAGCAGCCAAGGGCGGGATGGGGCTTTCTTT
CASSQGRDGAFF
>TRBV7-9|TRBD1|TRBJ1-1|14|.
TGTGCCAGCAGCCCAGGACAGGTTAACACTGAAGCTTTCTTT
CASSPGQVNTEAFF
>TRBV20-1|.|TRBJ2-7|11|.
TGCAGTGCGACACAGGGTTACGAGCAGTACTTC
CSATQGYEQYF
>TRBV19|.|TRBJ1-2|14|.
TGTGCCAGTAGCTACTCAGGGGCGAACTATGGCTACACCTTC
CASSYSGANYGYTF
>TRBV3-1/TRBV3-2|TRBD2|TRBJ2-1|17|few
TGTGCCAGCAGCCCCGGACTAGCGGGGGTTATTTACAATGAGCAGTTCTTC
CASSPGLAGVIYNEQFF
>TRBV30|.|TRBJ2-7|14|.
TGTGCCTGGAGTGTGGGGGGAAGCTCCTACGAGCAGTACTTC
CAWSVGGSSYEQYF
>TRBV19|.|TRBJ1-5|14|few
TGTGCCAGTAGTATAAGCAATACCTATCAGCCCCAGCATTTT
CASSISNTYQPQHF